What follows are 11 T cell receptor beta chains derived from one specimen sequenced in a study of HIV-infected children after antiretroviral therapy interruption. A 3' RACE protocol on RNA, with unique molecular identifiers, produced the TCR library. TCRdb re-called the 3' RACE reads with MiXCR, one entry per CDR3 protein. Found here are 90,000 or so distinct CDR3 sequences, about 7% of them singletons; the top ten hold roughly 1.1%. The treatment here: PENTA 11 planned treatment interruption arm or continuous ART arm. The material sequenced was CD45RA+ CD4+ T cells from PBMCs, pooled from several time points, taken from a donor given antiretroviral therapy, either interrupted or continuous. Regarding subset: naive CD4+ CD45RA+ CD45RO- T cells. The source of these receptors is a pool of human donors with HIV.

V gene TRBV7-2 combines with J gene TRBJ1-1, with 8 bases that match TRBD1. Losses at the gene ends were 1 base for V and 8 bases for J; bases not matched to a gene: 3. Germline V lookup: CDR1 SGHTA, CDR2 FQGNSA. The CDR3 sequence is 13 residues long. CDR3 protein: CASSLVRGREAFF. CDR3 nucleotide sequence: TGTGCCAGCAGCTTAGTCAGGGGGCGCGAAGCTTTCTTT.

This clonotype was detected ten times or more. The chain couples TRBV5-7 to TRBJ1-5; D is unresolved. TRBV5-7 is marked as an open reading frame, function uncertain. Trimming removed 4 bases from V and 12 bases from J, with 17 bases in between. This CDR3 region has 13 residues. CDR3 nucleotide sequence: TGTGCCAGCAGCGCCCGGCGCACCGGGAGCCAGCATTTT. Its protein product is CASSARRTGSQHF.

The genes are TRBV6-2 or TRBV6-3 and TRBJ2-1; D remains ambiguous. Germline CDR1 and CDR2: MNHEY and SVGEGT. With 6 bases removed from V and 0 bases from J, the gap between germline ends came to 12 bases. CDR3 size: 15 residues. CDR3 loop: CASRHTPPSYNEQFF. CDR3 nucleotide sequence: TGTGCCAGCAGGCATACCCCCCCCTCCTACAATGAGCAGTTCTTC.

This clonotype was found many times. The chain joins TRBV6-5 to TRBJ1-1; D unclear. CDR1 and CDR2 (germline): MNHEY, SVGAGI. The V gene lost 0 bases and the J gene lost 6 bases, with 11 bases spanning the gap. CDR3 size: 14 residues. CDR3 sequence reads: CASSYSLSGSEAFF. DNA of the CDR3: TGTGCCAGCAGTTACTCTCTAAGCGGCTCTGAAGCTTTCTTT.

Ten or more counts support this clonotype. Likely a read error: the CDR3 ends without its conserved phenylalanine or tryptophan. The DNA is omitted, as the CDR3 cannot be located on it reliably, and the CDR3 follows TCRdb's listing. This chain links TRBV30 with TRBJ1-1; TRBD1 was called by the table and not checked on the DNA. 10 amino acids form the CDR3, both terminal residues included. Germline CDR1 is GTSNPN and CDR2 is SVGIG (reference sequence). The CDR3 loop reads CAWSSGAVKY.

In this sample, this clonotype turned up many times. The junction departs from the called germline gene at one end, perhaps through a read error. This sequence joins TRBV6-6 and TRBJ2-3, with no clear D. Germline-derived CDR1 and CDR2 are MNHNY and SVGAGI (reference sequence). The length of the CDR3 is 15 residues. The CDR3 protein is CASSDGWSSAETLYF. The CDR3 DNA reads TGTGCCAGCAGTGACGGCTGGTCTAGTGCAGAAACGCTGTATTTT.

This clonotype was counted many times. CDR3 nucleotide sequence: TGCAGTGTCCCCGGGGAAAACTATGGCTACACCTTC. Translation gives CSVPGENYGYTF. The rearrangement joins TRBV20-1 to TRBJ1-2; D unclear. V was pared by 7 bases and J by 2 bases, with 11 bases between. The CDR3 spans 12 residues. Looked up from germline, CDR1 is DFQATT and CDR2 is SNEGSKA (reference sequence).

This clonotype was seen only a few times. V and J are TRBV4-1 and TRBJ2-1; 7 bases are shared with TRBD1. The germline V gene has CDR1 MGHRA and CDR2 YSYEKL. The V and J ends lost 3 bases and 4 bases, in that order; junction bases with no gene match: 9. The CDR3 spans 16 residues. The CDR3, as DNA: TGCGCCAGCAGCCAGGAGGACAGGTTCGATTACAATGAGCAGTTCTTC. Protein product: CASSQEDRFDYNEQFF.

This clonotype was observed at least ten times. The gene calls are TRBV5-6 and TRBJ1-3, with no clear D. This CDR3 spans 14 amino acids. Germline loops: CDR1 SGHDT, CDR2 YYEEEE. Trimming took 2 bases from V and 0 from J, leaving 6 bases between them. The DNA for the CDR3 is TGTGCCAGCAGCTTAGGAAACTCTGGAAACACCATATATTTT. Amino acid sequence: CASSLGNSGNTIYF.

This clonotype was detected a few times. The chain carries TRBV11-1 and TRBJ2-1, with D possibly TRBD2 on 6 matching bases. V was cut by 2 bases and J by 14 bases, with 16 bases left in between. CDR1 and CDR2 (germline): SGHAT, FQDESV (reference sequence). The CDR3 sequence is 13 residues long. As DNA, the CDR3 is TGTGCCAGCAGCTTAAGCAGGGAGGTCGAGGAGTTCTTC. Translated, it gives CASSLSREVEEFF.

V and J are TRBV11-2 and TRBJ2-6; TRBD1 matches at 8 bases. This CDR3 is built from 19 residues. From germline, CDR1 is SGHAT and CDR2 FQNNGV. V dropped 0 bases and J dropped 4; count of bases not matched to a gene: 11. CDR3 amino acids: CASSLDSGQGALGANVLTF. The CDR3 coding sequence is TGTGCCAGCAGCTTAGATTCGGGGCAGGGGGCTCTGGGGGCCAACGTCCTGACTTTC.